This T cell receptor (beta chain) is from a study of blood T cell repertoires in COVID-19. V was pared by 6 bases and J by 0 bases, with 15 bases between. From germline, CDR1 is KGHSH and CDR2 LQKENI. The CDR3 totals 15 residues. Sequenced by immunoSEQ multiplex PCR; TCRdb stores in-frame clones only, minus some. The table includes hundreds of thousands of clones, 89% detected once. The specimen was peripheral blood. The receptor was derived from a man aged 18 to 35 with COVID-19, enrolled during active disease. The chain joins TRBV18 to TRBJ2-7; possibly TRBD2 for D (6 bases). CDR3 nucleotides: TGTGCCAGCTCCCTCCGGGACTCACCCTCCTACGAGCAGTACTTC. This sequence encodes CASSLRDSPSYEQYF.